This record concerns one T cell receptor beta chain sequence. The data were obtained in a study of cytomegalovirus exposure and HLA in healthy donors. Study in general: Samples from HLA-typed donors yielded about 85 million unique TCRs in an early data release.

Donors had nominal health at sampling but likely had unrecorded immune exposures. Amplification used 60 Vbeta primers and 13 Jbeta primers. In the original analysis: Later, some 75 million unique TCR beta chains were counted in an analysis, and 10 million to 12 million of them were shared. Libraries were prepared by immunoSEQ multiplex PCR; TCRdb keeps only in-frame clonotypes and omits some of them. V and J calls and clone size are as listed in that table; D and trimming were resolved from the DNA. The table lists about 96,000 clones, roughly 74% of them singletons, with around 3.1% in the top ten. This CDR3 spans 16 amino acids. In germline, CDR1 is GTSNPN, CDR2 SVGIG (reference sequence). V was cut by 3 bases and J by 1 base, with 15 bases left in between.

The chain is built from TRBV30 and TRBJ2-2; D might be TRBD2 (7 bases). The TCR comes from a female donor in good health and CMV-seropositive. The sample was PBMCs. This CDR3 reads CAWRVLGGGNTGELFF. The CDR3 coding sequence is TGTGCCTGGAGGGTTCTGGGAGGGGGGAACACCGGGGAGCTGTTTTTT. Drawing the rest from reference TRBV30 and TRBJ2-2, the complete variable domain is SQTIHQWPATLVQPVGSPLSLECTVEGTSNPNLYWYRQAAGRGLQLLFYSVGIGQISSEVPQNLSASRPQDRQFILSSKKLLLSDSGFYLCAWRVLGGGNTGELFFGEGSRLTVL.